The rows below give T cell receptor beta chains drawn from one sample of a study of CD8 T cells in ankylosing spondylitis. Each CDR3 protein gets one entry after TCRdb re-called the 5' RACE reads with MiXCR. The table shows about 220,000 distinct CDR3 sequences, with roughly 6.6% occurring only once. The sequencing input was blood, either unsorted or a sorted T cell fraction (not recorded which). The receptors come from a male donor with ankylosing spondylitis. Both conserved end residues are part of each CDR3. The order of the fields is V gene, CDR3 length, D gene, J gene, clone size, CDR3 protein, CDR3 DNA. D genes are given only for firm matches. Part of the rows lack a size; the others show once, few, many or a class for expanded clones.

v_gene: TRBV7-9
len: 15
d_gene: TRBD2
j_gene: TRBJ2-1
abundance: many
CDR3aa: CASSLIGRAYNEQFF
CDR3nt: TGTGCCAGCAGCTTAATAGGGAGGGCTTACAATGAGCAGTTCTTC

v_gene: TRBV11-1
len: 14
d_gene: TRBD1
j_gene: TRBJ2-5
abundance: NA
CDR3aa: CASSFGQEWETQYF
CDR3nt: TGTGCCAGCAGCTTCGGACAGGAATGGGAGACCCAGTACTTC

v_gene: TRBV6-6
len: 18
d_gene: TRBD2
j_gene: TRBJ2-3
abundance: medium-sized
CDR3aa: CASSLTGLAVLLRDTQYF
CDR3nt: TGTGCCAGCAGCCTCACGGGACTAGCGGTCCTTTTGAGAGATACGCAGTATTTT

v_gene: TRBV29-1
len: 12
d_gene: TRBD2
j_gene: TRBJ2-1
abundance: many
CDR3aa: CSVELAWNEQFF
CDR3nt: TGCAGCGTCGAACTAGCGTGGAATGAGCAGTTCTTC

v_gene: TRBV9
len: 15
d_gene: TRBD2
j_gene: TRBJ2-7
abundance: NA
CDR3aa: CASSVVPSGTYEQYF
CDR3nt: TGTGCCAGCAGCGTAGTCCCTAGCGGAACCTACGAGCAGTACTTC

v_gene: TRBV24-1
len: 15
d_gene: TRBD1
j_gene: TRBJ1-5
abundance: many
CDR3aa: CATSEGGQGNQPQHF
CDR3nt: TGTGCCACCAGTGAAGGAGGACAGGGCAATCAGCCCCAGCATTTT

v_gene: TRBV11-2
len: 16
d_gene: NA
j_gene: TRBJ2-7
abundance: many
CDR3aa: CASSSVSGVGLYEQYF
CDR3nt: TGTGCCAGCAGCTCCGTAAGTGGGGTTGGACTCTACGAGCAGTACTTC

v_gene: TRBV28
len: 14
d_gene: TRBD2
j_gene: TRBJ2-7
abundance: few
CDR3aa: CASTRLAGDYEQYF
CDR3nt: TGTGCCAGCACCCGACTAGCGGGAGACTACGAGCAGTACTTC

v_gene: TRBV5-1
len: 14
d_gene: NA
j_gene: TRBJ2-7
abundance: many
CDR3aa: CASSLDPGTWEQYF
CDR3nt: TGCGCCAGCAGCTTGGACCCCGGGACCTGGGAGCAGTACTTC

v_gene: TRBV12-3/TRBV12-4
len: 11
d_gene: NA
j_gene: TRBJ2-2
abundance: many
CDR3aa: CASSSSWELFF
CDR3nt: TGTGCCAGCAGTTCGTCCTGGGAGCTGTTTTTT

v_gene: TRBV4-1
len: 13
d_gene: NA
j_gene: TRBJ2-5
abundance: NA
CDR3aa: CASSQGAQETQYF
CDR3nt: TGCGCCAGCAGCCAAGGCGCACAAGAGACCCAGTACTTC

v_gene: TRBV6-5
len: 14
d_gene: TRBD1
j_gene: TRBJ2-7
abundance: few
CDR3aa: CASSSGQGTYEQYF
CDR3nt: TGTGCCAGCAGTTCGGGACAGGGGACCTACGAGCAGTACTTC

v_gene: TRBV7-8
len: 16
d_gene: NA
j_gene: TRBJ2-1
abundance: few
CDR3aa: CASSTTRDLLNNEQFF
CDR3nt: TGTGCCAGCAGCACTACCCGGGACCTCCTAAACAATGAGCAGTTCTTC

v_gene: TRBV29-1
len: 12
d_gene: NA
j_gene: TRBJ1-2
abundance: many
CDR3aa: CSVEGNNYGYTF
CDR3nt: TGCAGCGTTGAAGGCAACAACTATGGCTACACCTTC

v_gene: TRBV13
len: 16
d_gene: NA
j_gene: TRBJ1-3
abundance: many
CDR3aa: CASSPGVEVPGNTIYF
CDR3nt: TGTGCCAGCAGCCCCGGGGTGGAGGTCCCTGGAAACACCATATATTTT

v_gene: TRBV2
len: 14
d_gene: TRBD1
j_gene: TRBJ2-7
abundance: many
CDR3aa: CASRNRGLTYEQYF
CDR3nt: TGTGCCAGCCGAAACAGGGGGCTGACCTACGAGCAGTACTTC

v_gene: TRBV5-6
len: 14
d_gene: NA
j_gene: TRBJ2-7
abundance: many
CDR3aa: CASSLDRSPYEQYF
CDR3nt: TGTGCCAGCAGCTTGGACAGGTCCCCCTACGAGCAGTACTTC

v_gene: TRBV27
len: 15
d_gene: TRBD2
j_gene: TRBJ2-5
abundance: NA
CDR3aa: CASSLPGLDAETQYF
CDR3nt: TGTGCCAGCAGTTTACCTGGACTAGATGCGGAGACCCAGTACTTC